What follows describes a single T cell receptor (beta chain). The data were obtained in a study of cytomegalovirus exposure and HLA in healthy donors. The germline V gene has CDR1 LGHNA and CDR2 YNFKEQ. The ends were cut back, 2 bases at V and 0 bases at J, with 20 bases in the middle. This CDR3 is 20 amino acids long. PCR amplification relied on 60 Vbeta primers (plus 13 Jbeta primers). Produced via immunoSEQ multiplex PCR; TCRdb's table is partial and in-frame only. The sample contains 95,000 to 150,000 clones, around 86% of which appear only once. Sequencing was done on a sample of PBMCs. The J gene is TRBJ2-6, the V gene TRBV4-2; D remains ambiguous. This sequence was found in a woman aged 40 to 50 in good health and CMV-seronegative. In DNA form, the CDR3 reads TGTGCCAGCAGCCAAACGGCAGGCCTGAACCCACTCTCTGGGGCCAACGTCCTGACTTTC. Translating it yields CASSQTAGLNPLSGANVLTF.